The T cell receptor beta chain under discussion was sequenced for a study of shared clonotypes between healthy human individuals (dated by TCRdb to between 2020 and 2021). Some background on the complete study: The cohort comprised two women and a few men aged 18 to 49 years. For each donor, CD4 naive and CD4 memory were each given three plates, CD8 naive was given two plates, and CD8 memory was given one plate. The study deeply sequenced blood TCR repertoires of about 5 healthy adults to estimate repertoire size and the extent of clonotype sharing between individuals. To increase sequencing depth and limit assay-specific biases, different laboratories used diverse techniques to prepare libraries and sequence TCR repertoires. Between about 0.8 and 9.5 billion PBMCs per donor were obtained by leukapheresis. What the study reported, not specific to this receptor: Compared with non-shared clonotypes, clonotypes shared by all four sorted-subset donors had higher generation probabilities. Sampling was restricted to blood, and TCR repertoires in tissue are likely to differ from TCR repertoires in blood. Pairwise subsampling led to the expectation that sequencing depth would affect the degree of clonotype sharing among donors. Around 5.4% of naive CD4, 3.5% of naive CD8, roughly 2.4% of memory CD4, and 0.35% to 0.4% of memory CD8 clonotypes were shared across a few donors. Rarefaction of sorted-subset datasets indicated incomplete sequencing despite the large sequencing depth. The genetic and exposure-history diversity represented was limited by the small number of donors. Larger estimated clonotype richness was generally found for naive subsets than for memory subsets.

CD8 naive samples consisted of CD45RO-negative cells that were positively selected for CCR7, yielding a CD45RA+CCR7+ population without TemRA cells. Donors were healthy HIV-negative adults with no recently reported acute infections or vaccinations. Every donor was a Caucasian adult living in Nashville, Tennessee, USA. Blood was collected by leukapheresis, and PBMCs were isolated by Ficoll-Histopaque density gradient centrifugation and then cryopreserved in liquid nitrogen vapor phase. Analytical flow cytometry was used to check the purity and quantity of every magnetically sorted T cell population. Genomic DNA was isolated from every sorted fraction and measured by UV absorbance on a Nanodrop 2000c. As for this clone: The target of this receptor is not known. No base qualities exist here, and no much larger clone lies one base off it.

Using the deep immunoSEQ assay, TCR CDR3 regions were amplified from genomic DNA by multiplex PCR. Genomic DNA extracted from each cell subset was distributed evenly over all wells of several immunoSEQ 96-well plates, and each plate served as one replicate. For sorted subsets, around 0.2 ug of genomic DNA, equivalent to tens of thousands of T cell genomes, went into each replicate PCR. Purified libraries were measured with a Qubit 3.0 fluorometer, size-checked on a Bioanalyzer 2100, and measured again with the KAPA Library Quantification kit. A separate single-read 150-cycle Illumina NextSeq 550 flow cell was used to sequence each immunoSEQ 96-well plate. Per the source publication's procedure: The immunoSEQ output contained only junctional sequences without quality scores, so filtering could not match that applied to full-length reads. To assign V/J genes and CDR3, sequences were annotated using PyIR, a Python wrapper for IgBLAST v1.9, with IMGT germline references. Reads were filtered out if the reads had weak V/J assignments (E-value above 1e-6), no CDR3, stop codons, out-of-frame junctions, or ambiguous translated residues. A V3J clonotype was defined by an identical inferred V gene, J gene, and CDR3 amino acid sequence. To compute the percentage overlap between repertoires, the number of shared unique clonotypes was divided by the size of the smaller repertoire. RTK rarefaction, the Chao1 estimator, and Recon v2.1 estimates of unobserved clonotypes were used to assess repertoire richness. Generation probabilities were computed with OLGA for all TCRbeta clonotypes obtained by the gDNA method from several donors. The immuneACCESS repertoire file appears here via TCRdb, limited to in-frame rearrangements. These files lack a portion of the clones; in checked studies, under half of the deficit traces to unresolved V genes, and the cause of the others is not known. That table supplies the V and J calls and clone size; D and trimming were determined from the DNA. The sample contains 550,000 to 750,000 clones, about 91% of them found a single time. The ten largest clones take up more than 20% of the sample.

The germline V gene encodes CDR1 MNHEY and CDR2 SMNVEV (reference sequence). Deletion took 3 bases off V and 1 base off J, with a span of 10 bases between the germline ends. CDR3 length: 15 amino acids, cysteine to phenylalanine. Of all the DNA, just the CDR3 is kept, 45 bases in frame from base 1. The sample was naive CD8+ T cells sorted from blood. The label giving this sample's cell subset or site can be read as: CD45RA+CCR7+. The clonotype was recovered from a man between 25 and 39 years old in good health. The V and J genes are TRBV27 and TRBJ2-4; a weak D assignment points to TRBD2 (6 bases agree). The nucleotide sequence is given as TGTGCCAGCAGTTTTGGAGGGGTTGCCAAAAACATTCAGTACTTC. This sequence encodes CASSFGGVAKNIQYF.